Given below is one T cell receptor (beta chain) in context. This entry comes from a study of human T cells and chemical hapten exposure. On the study more broadly: TCR yields per sample varied, mainly owing to small pooled library volume differences.

Deletions cut 5 bases from V and 1 base from J, with 6 bases between. The CDR3 is 12 amino acids. Germline CDR1 and CDR2: SQVTM and ANQGSEA. TCRdb analysed the RACE reads with MiXCR anew, one entry per CDR3 protein. The table includes about 180,000 distinct CDR3 sequences, nearly 30% detected once. Time point reported: pre-sensitization, week 0. Indicated treatment: therapeutic diphenylcyclopropenone sensitization with weekly scalp DPC. The material sequenced was whole blood, taken in connection with sensitization to the hapten diphenylcyclopropenone (DPC). J is TRBJ2-1 and V is TRBV29-1; D is ambiguous. This TCR was sampled from a woman younger than 45 with alopecia areata. Some clones in this sample may be carry-over from other donors' samples. The CDR3 coding sequence is TGCAGCGTTTTAGAATCCTACAATGAGCAGTTCTTC. Amino acid sequence: CSVLESYNEQFF.